This TCR beta chain was sequenced during a study of blood T cell repertoires in COVID-19. About the research overall: Sites in the United States, Italy and Spain provided acute and convalescent COVID-19 samples.

The protocol was immunoSEQ multiplex PCR, while the TCRdb copy is restricted to in-frame clones and leaves out a portion. The repertoire holds around 180,000 clones, with approximately 85% as singletons. CDR1 and CDR2 from the germline V gene are SGHVS and FNYEAQ. After removal of 4 bases from V and 6 bases from J, the junction contained 19 bases not matched to a gene. The length of the CDR3 is 19 residues. Sequencing was carried out using peripheral blood. The chain combines TRBV7-6 with TRBJ1-5, with 9 positions matching TRBD1. The origin of this receptor is a man between 60 and 70 years old with acute or convalescent COVID-19. CDR3 sequence: CASSSEPGQGLPRSQPQHF. CDR3 coding DNA: TGTGCCAGCAGCTCCGAACCGGGACAGGGATTACCTAGGAGTCAGCCCCAGCATTTT.